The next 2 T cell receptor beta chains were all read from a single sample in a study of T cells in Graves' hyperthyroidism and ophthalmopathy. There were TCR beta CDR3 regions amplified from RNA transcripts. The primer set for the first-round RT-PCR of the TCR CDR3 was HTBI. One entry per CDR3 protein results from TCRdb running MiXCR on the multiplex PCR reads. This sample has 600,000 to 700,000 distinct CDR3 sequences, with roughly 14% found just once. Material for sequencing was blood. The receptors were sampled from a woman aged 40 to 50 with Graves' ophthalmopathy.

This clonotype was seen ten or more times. This CDR3 reads CATSGPGRKETQYF. CDR3 in DNA: TGTGCCACCAGCGGACCCGGACGTAAAGAGACCCAGTACTTC. V usage is TRBV15 and J usage is TRBJ2-5; unclear D gene. V was pared by 5 bases and J by 3 bases, with 13 bases between. Looked up from germline, CDR1 is LNHNV and CDR2 is YYDKDF (reference sequence). This CDR3 region has 14 residues.

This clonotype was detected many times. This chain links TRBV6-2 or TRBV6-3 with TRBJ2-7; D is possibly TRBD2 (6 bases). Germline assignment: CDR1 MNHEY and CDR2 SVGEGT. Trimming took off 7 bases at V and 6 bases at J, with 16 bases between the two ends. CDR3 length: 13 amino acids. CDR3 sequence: CASKAGMGFEQYF. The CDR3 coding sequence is TGTGCCAGCAAAGCGGGCATGGGGTTCGAGCAGTACTTC.